These T cell receptor beta chains were read from a single sample in a study of cytomegalovirus exposure and HLA in healthy donors. Clones were sequenced by immunoSEQ multiplex PCR, and TCRdb holds only the in-frame ones, with some missing. The table shows about 110,000 clones, with 76% occurring only once. Specimen: PBMCs. These receptors originate from a man aged 25 to 45 in good health and CMV-seropositive. Each CDR3 is given with its conserved first and last residue. A D gene is named only where the DNA matches it firmly. The size field is filled for only some rows; it gives once, few, many or a size class.

j_call d_call clone_size v_call cdr3_nt cdr3_aa
TRBJ2-1 TRBD1 once TRBV7-9 TGTGCCAGCAGCTTCAGACAGGGTTTCGATGAGCAGTTCTTC CASSFRQGFDEQFF
TRBJ1-2 TRBD1 few TRBV28 TGTGCCAGCAGCCCCCAACAGGGGAAATGGAAGGACAACTATGGCTACACCTTC CASSPQQGKWKDNYGYTF
TRBJ2-5 - - TRBV9 TGTGCCAGCAGCGTTTCTGCAGGACAGAGCTTGGGCGAGACCCAGTACTTC CASSVSAGQSLGETQYF
TRBJ2-3 - - TRBV7-8 TGTGCCAGCAGCTTAGGGGAGACAGATACGCAGTATTTT CASSLGETDTQYF
TRBJ2-3 TRBD1 - TRBV5-1 TGCGCCAGCAGCTTGGCCGAGACAGGGGGTCCTTTAGGTACGCAGTATTTT CASSLAETGGPLGTQYF
TRBJ1-5 - - TRBV19 TGTGCCAGTAGTATCTCACATCCGAATAGCAATCAGCCCCAGCATTTT CASSISHPNSNQPQHF
TRBJ1-5 - - TRBV2 TGTGCCAGCATGGGGGCAAATAGCAATCAGCCCCAGCATTTT CASMGANSNQPQHF
TRBJ1-1 - - TRBV6-5 TGTGCCAGCAGTGAAAGCGTCGTCACTGAAGCTTTCTTT CASSESVVTEAFF
TRBJ2-1 - - TRBV7-9 TGTGCCAGCAGCTCCAACCGGGACACTTACAATGAGCAGTTCTTC CASSSNRDTYNEQFF
TRBJ1-1 - - TRBV4-1 TGCGCCAGCAGCCAAGACCCGGGATCCAACACTGAAGCTTTCTTT CASSQDPGSNTEAFF
TRBJ2-5 TRBD1 once TRBV9 TGTGCCACCCCCGGAGCGAGGGACAGGTACCAAGAGACCCAGTACTTC CATPGARDRYQETQYF
TRBJ2-3 TRBD2 - TRBV4-1 TGCGCCAGCAGCCATAGCGGGGTGGAAACGCAGTATTTT CASSHSGVETQYF
TRBJ1-2 - - TRBV7-9 TGTGCCAGCAGCTCCCGCGCAGGGGTGGAGGGCTACACCTTC CASSSRAGVEGYTF
TRBJ2-1 TRBD1 - TRBV5-4 TGTGCCAGCAGTAATCAGGGGGCGAGCTACAATGAGCAGTTCTTC CASSNQGASYNEQFF
TRBJ1-1 - - TRBV5-1 TGCGCCAGCGCGCCTGGGGCGGACACTGAAGCTTTCTTT CASAPGADTEAFF